This note documents a single T cell receptor (beta chain) sequence. This sample is part of a study of T-cell reconstitution after alpha-beta-depleted transplantation in children. CDR1 KGHSH and CDR2 LQKENI come from the germline V gene. V lost 4 bases and J lost 2; bases outside the gene matches: 12. The CDR3 is made up of 18 amino acids. TCRbeta library preparation incorporated unique molecular identifiers. TCRdb redid the calling of the PCR reads with MiXCR, one entry per CDR3 protein. The sample contains more than 90,000 distinct CDR3 sequences, roughly 8.8% of which appear only once. This sample comprised PBMCs from the stem cell graft donor, obtained from the stem cell graft. The chain links TRBV18 to TRBJ1-1; 11 bases line up with TRBD1. The sequence derives from a human donor who donated a stem cell graft to a child with congenital amegakaryocytic thrombocytopenia. The CDR3 nucleotides are TGTGCCAGCTCACTGAGGACAGGGGGCTCTGGTGTTAACACTGAAGCTTTCTTT. The encoded protein is CASSLRTGGSGVNTEAFF.